This TCR beta chain is from a study of siplizumab effects on memory and regulatory T cells. Points from the study as a whole: Naive T cells looked more diverse than memory cells and looked like major alloresponse contributors. Significant reduction of alloreactive sequences traceable to unstimulated CD4+ memory cells was observed with siplizumab.

CDR3 size: 15 residues. V was shortened by 2 bases and J by 13 bases, with 18 bases between the two germline ends. Germline CDR1 reads MDHEN; CDR2 reads SYDVKM. The assay was immunoSEQ multiplex PCR, and TCRdb's table has in-frame clones only and misses some. The sample carries approximately 82,000 clones, roughly 86% recorded once. Notes on this clone: As yet, its antigen is unknown.

The source is a human donor in good health. The chain joins TRBV28 to TRBJ1-6, with a possible D match to TRBD1 (5 bases). The sample taken for sequencing was Tregs sorted from blood. CDR3 nucleotide sequence: TGTGCCAGCAGTTTAGAAGCAAGGGACGGGGTGCCCCTCCACTTT. It translates to CASSLEARDGVPLHF.